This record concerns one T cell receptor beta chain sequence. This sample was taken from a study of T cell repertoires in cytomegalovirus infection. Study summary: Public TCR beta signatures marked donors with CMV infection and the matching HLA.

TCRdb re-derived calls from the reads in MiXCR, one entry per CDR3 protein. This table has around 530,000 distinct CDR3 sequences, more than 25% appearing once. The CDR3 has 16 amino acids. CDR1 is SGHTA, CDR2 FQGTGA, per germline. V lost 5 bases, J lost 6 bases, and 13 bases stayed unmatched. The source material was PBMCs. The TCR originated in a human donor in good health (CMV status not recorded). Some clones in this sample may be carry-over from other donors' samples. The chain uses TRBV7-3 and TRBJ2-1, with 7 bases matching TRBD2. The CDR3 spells CASSLIPGLGSNEQFF. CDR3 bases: TGTGCCAGCAGCCTTATCCCCGGACTAGGAAGCAATGAGCAGTTCTTC.